This T cell receptor beta chain stems from a study of cytomegalovirus exposure and HLA in healthy donors. Whole-study results and caveats: Usually a TCR sequence was rare, but some public TCRs were found in many donors.

60 Vbeta and 13 Jbeta primers were used in PCR. Sequencing used immunoSEQ multiplex PCR; TCRdb keeps in-frame clones, though not all of them. The sample contains about 160,000 clones, about 85% of which appear only once. Donors consisted of healthy bone marrow donors. CDR1 MNHNY and CDR2 SVGAGI come from the germline V gene (reference sequence). Germline trimming cut 4 bases from V and 0 bases from J; bases unmatched to any gene: 5. The length of the CDR3 is 16 residues. As regards this clone: The antigen remains undetermined.

This chain uses TRBV6-6 with TRBJ1-5, with 8 bases matching TRBD1. The sample consisted of PBMCs. The sequence was collected from a man aged 18 to 30 in good health and CMV-seronegative. The CDR3 protein is CASSFLGQDSNQPQHF. Written as DNA, the CDR3 is TGTGCCAGCAGTTTTTTGGGACAGGATAGCAATCAGCCCCAGCATTTT.